The 32 T cell receptor beta chains below were found in one sample sequenced in a study of blood T cell repertoires in COVID-19. Here immunoSEQ multiplex PCR was the method, and the copy in TCRdb shows in-frame clones only, minus some. The table records about 170,000 clones, approximately 89% of them present only once. Material: peripheral blood. Every receptor here comes from a man in his 70s with acute or convalescent COVID-19.

The chain joins TRBV4-3 to TRBJ2-1; no firm D call. The CDR3 spans 13 residues. Germline lookup yields CDR1 LGHNA and CDR2 YSLEER. The V end was cut by 1 base, the J end by 9 bases, with 10 bases between. The CDR3 here is CASSQGLGSEQFF. DNA for the CDR3: TGCGCCAGCAGCCAAGGGTTGGGCAGTGAGCAGTTCTTC.

The chain combines TRBV5-1 with TRBJ2-1; tentative D call: TRBD2 (7 bases). Germline CDR1 reads SGHRS; CDR2 reads YFSETQ. The CDR3 is 15 amino acids. Between the trimmed V and J ends, which lost 4 bases and 8 bases, there was a span of 19 bases. The CDR3 DNA sequence: TGCGCCAGCAGCCTCGACCCCCCGGGGGGCCATGAGCAGTTCTTC. This sequence encodes CASSLDPPGGHEQFF.

J is TRBJ1-1 and V is TRBV27, with 9 bases fitting TRBD1. There are 15 residues in the CDR3. Looked up from germline, CDR1 is MNHEY and CDR2 is SMNVEV (reference sequence). V was clipped by 3 bases and J by 5 bases; unmatched bases: 7. CDR3 loop: CASSLNRGPGTEAFF. CDR3 DNA sequence: TGTGCCAGCAGTTTGAACAGGGGGCCAGGGACTGAAGCTTTCTTT.

The chain combines TRBV9 with TRBJ2-1; TRBD2 is a possible D gene (6 bases). The V end was cut by 0 bases, the J end by 0 bases, with 13 bases between. CDR1 and CDR2 from the germline V gene are SGDLS and YYNGEE. This CDR3 has 17 amino acids. DNA for the CDR3: TGTGCCAGCAGCGTAGGGGGAGCGGGTAGCTCCTACAATGAGCAGTTCTTC. Its translation: CASSVGGAGSSYNEQFF.

The chain joins TRBV9 to TRBJ2-3; D remains unclear. The V end lost 0 bases, the J end lost 2 bases, and 7 bases lay between the germline ends. The CDR3 consists of 14 residues. From germline, CDR1 is SGDLS and CDR2 YYNGEE. CDR3 region: CASSVGGYTDTQYF. For the CDR3, the DNA is TGTGCCAGCAGCGTAGGCGGCTACACAGATACGCAGTATTTT.

The chain joins TRBV5-1 to TRBJ2-1; 15 nucleotides match TRBD2. The CDR3 is 18 residues long. From germline, CDR1 is SGHRS and CDR2 YFSETQ. With V trimmed by 3 bases and J by 10 bases, 14 bases remained unmatched. The CDR3 DNA sequence: TGCGCCAGCAGCTCTAAGGGACTAGCGGGGGGCCACCTCCTAGAGCAGTTCTTC. It yields the protein CASSSKGLAGGHLLEQFF. The complete variable domain, with remaining parts taken from reference TRBV5-1 and TRBJ2-1, reads KAGVTQTPRYLIKTRGQQVTLSCSPISGHRSVSWYQQTPGQGLQFLFEYFSETQRNKGNFPGRFSGRQFSNSRSEMNVSTLELGDSALYLCASSSKGLAGGHLLEQFFGPGTRLTVL.

The chain's CDR3 is CASSLALLNEQFF. The DNA for the CDR3 is TGTGCCAGCAGCTTGGCCTTATTAAATGAGCAGTTCTTC. The rearrangement links TRBV5-4 to TRBJ2-1; D remains unclear. The V end was cut by 0 bases, the J end by 7 bases, with 8 bases between. Per germline, CDR1 SGHNT and CDR2 YYREEE (reference sequence). The CDR3 consists of 13 residues.

The chain recombines TRBV5-4 with TRBJ1-4; TRBD1 matches at 9 bases. The CDR3 is made up of 15 amino acids. J lost 7 bases, V lost 2 bases, and 6 bases had no gene match. Germline V CDR1 and CDR2: SGHNT, YYREEE (reference sequence). CDR3 coding DNA: TGTGCCAGCAGCTTTACAGGGGGCGAAGGTGAAAAACTGTTTTTT. This translates into CASSFTGGEGEKLFF.

The V gene is TRBV27, the J gene TRBJ1-1; TRBD1 matches 7 bases. The CDR3 consists of 13 residues. The V gene's germline CDR1 is MNHEY and CDR2 SMNVEV (reference sequence). J was trimmed by 1 base and V by 4 bases; bases with no gene match: 0. The CDR3 region is CASSWTGNTEAFF. CDR3 in DNA: TGTGCCAGCAGTTGGACAGGGAACACTGAAGCTTTCTTT.

The sample holds a few counts of this clone. This chain joins TRBV28 and TRBJ1-1; 8 nucleotides agree with TRBD1. This CDR3 spans 13 amino acids. Germline V gene sequence: CDR1 MDHEN, CDR2 SYDVKM. Germline trimming cut 5 bases from V and 10 bases from J; bases unmatched to any gene: 9. CDR3 DNA sequence: TGTGCCAGCAGTCCCACGCAGGGGGCGCGAGCTTTCTTT. This translates into CASSPTQGARAFF.

The chain is built from TRBV19 and TRBJ1-3; 9 nucleotides align to TRBD1. The germline V gene has CDR1 LNHDA and CDR2 SQIVND (reference sequence). V trimming: 6 bases; J trimming: 1 base; junction bases outside the gene matches: 13. The CDR3 loop spans 18 amino acids. CDR3 region: CASRRGTGFLNSGNTIYF. As DNA, the CDR3 is TGTGCCAGTAGACGCGGGACAGGGTTCTTAAATTCTGGAAACACCATATATTTT. The full variable domain, with the rest looked up from reference TRBV19 and TRBJ1-3, is DGGITQSPKYLFRKEGQNVTLSCEQNLNHDAMYWYRQDPGQGLRLIYYSQIVNDFQKGDIAEGYSVSREKKESFPLTVTSAQKNPTAFYLCASRRGTGFLNSGNTIYFGEGSWLTVV.

This clone appeared once. CDR3 amino acids: CASSDAHAGNTIYF. The CDR3 DNA sequence: TGTGCCAGCAGTGATGCACACGCCGGAAACACCATATATTTT. V and J are TRBV2 and TRBJ1-3, with D unresolved. There are 14 residues in the CDR3. The ends were cut back, 3 bases at V and 4 bases at J, with 10 bases in the middle. CDR1 and CDR2 from the germline V gene are SNHLY and FYNNEI.

This rearrangement joins TRBV10-3 to TRBJ1-4, with D maybe TRBD1 (6 bases). The CDR3 runs 13 residues. CDR1 ENHRY and CDR2 SYGVKD come from the germline V gene. Deletions cut 10 bases from V and 6 bases from J, with 15 bases between. DNA for the CDR3: TGTGCCACCACTCAACAGGGCCATGAAAAACTGTTTTTT. Translated: CATTQQGHEKLFF.

This rearrangement joins TRBV7-3 to TRBJ2-7; 8 bases fit TRBD1. Per germline, CDR1 SGHTA and CDR2 FQGTGA. The CDR3 has 14 residues. V shed 1 base and J 5 bases; nucleotides not matched to a gene: 4. The CDR3 is CASSLMDRADEQYF. DNA of the CDR3: TGTGCCAGCAGCTTAATGGACAGGGCGGACGAGCAGTACTTC.

This chain joins TRBV11-3 and TRBJ2-1; TRBD2 agrees at 9 bases. Losses at the gene ends were 4 bases for V and 7 bases for J; bases not matched to a gene: 5. There are 14 residues in the CDR3. The germline V gene has CDR1 SGHNT and CDR2 YENEEA. CDR3 DNA: TGTGCCAGCAGCTCTAGCGGGAATCGGAATGAGCAGTTCTTC. This sequence encodes CASSSSGNRNEQFF.

Here the CDR3 reads CASRPAGDEQYF. DNA for the CDR3: TGTGCCAGCAGACCGGCGGGGGACGAGCAGTACTTC. V and J are TRBV7-9 and TRBJ2-7, with TRBD2 identical over 7 bases. J lost 5 bases, V lost 6 bases, and 4 bases had no gene match. Germline values: CDR1 SEHNR, CDR2 FQNEAQ (reference sequence). This CDR3 is built from 12 residues. Full variable domain (missing parts from reference TRBV7-9 and TRBJ2-7): DTGVSQNPRHKITKRGQNVTFRCDPISEHNRLYWYRQTLGQGPEFLTYFQNEAQLEKSRLLSDRFSAERPKGSFSTLEIQRTEQGDSAMYLCASRPAGDEQYFGPGTRLTVT.

CDR3 region: CSVSGQGVDSPLHF. CDR3 DNA sequence: TGCAGCGTTTCGGGACAGGGGGTTGATTCACCCCTCCACTTT. The chain joins TRBV29-1 to TRBJ1-6, with TRBD1 matching 11 bases. The CDR3 consists of 14 residues. Trimming cost V 5 bases and J 8 bases; bases outside gene matches: 5. Germline CDR1 SQVTM, CDR2 ANQGSEA.

The chain combines TRBV10-3 with TRBJ2-6; TRBD1 aligns across 7 bases. Per the germline V gene, CDR1 is ENHRY and CDR2 is SYGVKD. With V trimmed by 2 bases and J by 4 bases, 2 bases remained unmatched. The CDR3 is made up of 15 amino acids. The CDR3 nucleotides are TGTGCCATCAGTGAGCAGGGGGTCGGGGCCAACGTCCTGACTTTC. It yields the protein CAISEQGVGANVLTF.

The chain carries TRBV5-1 and TRBJ1-1, with 7 bases that match TRBD1. Germline CDR1 and CDR2: SGHRS and YFSETQ. Trimming removed 4 bases from V and 6 bases from J; junction bases left unmatched: 12. This CDR3 contains 15 residues. CDR3 sequence (DNA): TGCGCCAGCAGCGACCCGGGACAGCCGGGGCCTGAAGCTTTCTTT. This translates into CASSDPGQPGPEAFF.

CDR3 loop: CASSTPPFGYEQYF. CDR3 DNA: TGTGCCAGCAGCACTCCCCCGTTCGGCTACGAGCAGTACTTC. V and J are TRBV11-2 and TRBJ2-7; D remains ambiguous. The CDR3 contains 14 residues. V shed 5 bases and J shed 3 bases, with 14 bases lying between them. Germline lookup yields CDR1 SGHAT and CDR2 FQNNGV.

V and J are TRBV7-3 and TRBJ2-1, with TRBD1 matching 9 bases. Germline V gives CDR1 SGHTA, CDR2 FQGTGA. The junction had 20 bases not matched to a gene; V was cut back by 8 bases and J by 15 bases. This CDR3 is 15 amino acids long. This chain's CDR3 is CASSLGPGQGRGRFF. Here the CDR3 DNA reads TGTGCCAGCTCCTTAGGCCCGGGACAGGGTAGGGGCCGGTTCTTC.

The rearrangement joins TRBV12-3 or TRBV12-4 to TRBJ1-1, with D maybe TRBD1 (5 bases). V lost 7 bases, J lost 12 bases, and 21 bases lay in between. CDR3 size: 13 residues. The CDR3 bases are TGTGCCAGCACTCTAGGTTGGGGCGCTTCGACTTTCTTT. Protein product: CASTLGWGASTFF.

This clone was observed a handful of times. The chain joins TRBV4-2 to TRBJ1-3; D perhaps matches TRBD1 (5 bases). The ends were cut back, 3 bases at V and 2 bases at J, with 14 bases in the middle. Per the germline V gene, CDR1 is LGHNA and CDR2 is YNFKEQ. This CDR3 comprises 16 residues. The CDR3 here is CASSHSAGGAGNTIYF. The CDR3 bases are TGTGCCAGCAGCCACTCGGCCGGGGGGGCTGGAAACACCATATATTTT.

The rearrangement links TRBV30 to TRBJ1-4; tentatively, D is TRBD1 (5 bases). Germline loops: CDR1 GTSNPN, CDR2 SVGIG (reference sequence). The V and J ends lost 1 base and 6 bases respectively, with 9 bases between them. This CDR3 spans 13 amino acids. The CDR3, as DNA: TGTGCCTGGAGTGAGGACATATATGAAAAACTGTTTTTT. Protein: CAWSEDIYEKLFF.

V is TRBV18 and J is TRBJ2-4; 8 nucleotides align to TRBD2. This CDR3 comprises 19 residues. Germline V gene lookup returns CDR1 KGHSH and CDR2 LQKENI. Germline trimming cut 3 bases from V and 0 bases from J; bases unmatched to any gene: 13. The CDR3 nucleotides read TGTGCCAGCTCACCCGGGAGGGAAAGTGGGGGAAGAGCCAAAAACATTCAGTACTTC. Its protein is CASSPGRESGGRAKNIQYF. Variable domain in full (rest from reference TRBV18 and TRBJ2-4): NAGVMQNPRHLVRRRGQEARLRCSPMKGHSHVYWYRQLPEEGLKFMVYLQKENIIDESGMPKERFSAEFPKEGPSILRIQQVVRGDSAAYFCASSPGRESGGRAKNIQYFGAGTRLSVL.

V is TRBV2 and J is TRBJ2-7; 7 nucleotides agree with TRBD1. The CDR3 sequence is 12 residues long. Trimming cost V 11 bases and J 3 bases; bases outside gene matches: 7. CDR1 is SNHLY, CDR2 FYNNEI, per germline. In DNA, the CDR3 is TGTGCCGGGGGACAGCAAATCTACGAGCAGTACTTC. Its protein is CAGGQQIYEQYF.

This clone was picked up a small number of times. The V call is TRBV14, the J call TRBJ1-2, with D possibly TRBD1 on 6 matching bases. Germline CDR1 and CDR2: SGHDN and FVKESK. V was pared by 0 bases and J by 4 bases, with 15 bases between. The CDR3 loop spans 16 amino acids. In DNA, the CDR3 is TGTGCCAGCAGCCAAGACCCCGCCGGGACAATCTATGGCTACACCTTC. Protein product: CASSQDPAGTIYGYTF.

The V call is TRBV7-2, the J call TRBJ1-6; a weak D match, TRBD1 (5 bases). There are 15 residues in the CDR3. Trimming shortened V by 4 bases and J by 9 bases, and 16 bases separated the two germline ends. Germline CDR1 SGHTA, CDR2 FQGNSA. Here the CDR3 reads CASSSFVRDSSPLHF. The CDR3 region has the DNA TGTGCCAGCAGCTCGTTTGTCAGGGATAGTTCACCCCTCCACTTT.

The chain joins TRBV5-6 to TRBJ1-5; D gene unclear. The CDR3 is made up of 12 amino acids. Germline lookup yields CDR1 SGHDT and CDR2 YYEEEE. V shed 4 bases and J shed 4 bases, with 6 bases lying between them. The CDR3 loop is CASSLRNQPQHF. In DNA form, the CDR3 reads TGTGCCAGCAGCCTACGGAATCAGCCCCAGCATTTT.

CDR3 in amino acids: CASSYGTGKTGELFF. The DNA of the CDR3 is TGTGCCAGTAGTTACGGGACAGGGAAGACCGGGGAGCTGTTTTTT. This sequence joins TRBV19 and TRBJ2-2; 9 nucleotides agree with TRBD1. The length of the CDR3 is 15 residues. CDR1 and CDR2 (germline): LNHDA, SQIVND (reference sequence). With V trimmed by 5 bases and J by 5 bases, 6 bases remained unmatched.

The V gene is TRBV28, the J gene TRBJ2-7; maybe TRBD1 (6 bases). V was pared by 9 bases and J by 1 base, with 13 bases between. The CDR3 is made up of 13 amino acids. CDR1 is MDHEN, CDR2 SYDVKM, per germline. The CDR3 sequence: CASQGRPSYEQYF. The DNA for the CDR3 is TGTGCCAGTCAGGGGCGTCCGTCCTACGAGCAGTACTTC.

Here the CDR3 DNA reads TGTGCCAGCAGCTCATCGGACAGGACTAACACCGGGGAGCTGTTTTTT. This codes for CASSSSDRTNTGELFF. The chain is built from TRBV7-9 and TRBJ2-2, with 7 bases identical to TRBD1. Germline CDR1 is SEHNR and CDR2 is FQNEAQ (reference sequence). The CDR3 has 16 amino acids. The V and J ends lost 4 bases and 2 bases, in that order; junction bases with no gene match: 7.